The 30 T cell receptor beta chains presented below share a single source sample, sequenced in a study of CD8+ T cells in alopecia areata. RNA was extracted and reverse transcribed into cDNA as the sequencing template. Some clones are missing from TCRdb's copy, which holds only in-frame ones; the method was immunoSEQ multiplex PCR. In the table there are under 200,000 clones, about 60% of which are singletons. The treatment: oral pan-JAK inhibitor, 5-10 mg twice daily. Source: CD4+ T cells sorted from blood, taken at week 24, from a patient treated with tofacitinib. The receptor source for this set is a human donor with alopecia areata.

This clone was counted only a few times. An end of the junction differs from the germline gene, which may be a read error. This chain uses TRBV7-9 with TRBJ2-5; D call uncertain. Per germline, CDR1 SEHNR and CDR2 FQNEAQ (reference sequence). This CDR3 region has 13 residues. The CDR3 here is CASRPDTQGTQYF. The DNA of the CDR3 is TGTGCCAGCAGGCCGGATACTCAAGGGACCCAGTACTTC. The variable domain in full, with the rest retrieved from reference TRBV7-9 and TRBJ2-5, is DTGVSQNPRHKITKRGQNVTFRCDPISEHNRLYWYRQTLGQGPEFLTYFQNEAQLEKSRLLSDRFSAERPKGSFSTLEIQRTEQGDSAMYLCASRPDTQGTQYFGPGTRLLVL.

The V call is TRBV2, the J call TRBJ1-2, with D perhaps matching TRBD1 (5 bases). Germline CDR1 SNHLY, CDR2 FYNNEI. The CDR3 sequence is 12 residues long. Trimming took 3 bases from V and 6 from J, leaving 8 bases between them. The DNA of the CDR3 is TGTGCCAGCAGTGACAGGGTTAATGGCTACACCTTC. It encodes CASSDRVNGYTF.

This clone has only a few counts. The J gene is TRBJ2-3, the V gene TRBV5-6; no firm D call. Trimming shortened V by 1 base and J by 8 bases, and 8 bases separated the two germline ends. Germline-derived CDR1 and CDR2 are SGHDT and YYEEEE. CDR3 length equals 12 residues. CDR3 sequence reads: CASSLFVGTQYF. DNA of the CDR3: TGTGCCAGCAGCTTGTTTGTGGGTACGCAGTATTTT.

This clone was detected only a few times. The junction departs from the called germline gene at one end, perhaps through a read error. The V gene is TRBV6-1, the J gene TRBJ2-7, with TRBD2 matching 8 bases. Germline V gene data show CDR1 as MNHNS and CDR2 as SASEGT. This CDR3 has 11 amino acids. The CDR3 coding sequence is TGTGCCAGCACCCCGGGGGGGGTTCGCCGCTTC. This encodes CASTPGGVRRF.

Only a few counts were recorded for this clone. V usage is TRBV5-1 and J usage is TRBJ2-5; 11 bases are shared with TRBD2. The germline CDR1 and CDR2 sequences are SGHRS and YFSETQ. This CDR3 has 16 residues. The ends lost 1 base at V and 5 bases at J; junction bases unmatched: 7. CDR3 bases: TGCGCCAGCAGCTTGAATAGCGGGGGGGCCCGGGAGACCCAGTACTTC. It translates to CASSLNSGGARETQYF.

This clone appeared a few times. J is TRBJ2-3 and V is TRBV11-3; the D gene could be TRBD1 or TRBD2 (5 bases each). The V gene lost 5 bases and the J gene lost 2 bases, with 14 bases spanning the gap. The CDR3 is 15 amino acids. Germline assignment: CDR1 SGHNT and CDR2 YENEEA. The CDR3 DNA follows: TGTGCCAGCAGCACCCTCCGGGGCGACACAGATACGCAGTATTTT. Translating gives CASSTLRGDTDTQYF.

This sequence joins TRBV5-1 and TRBJ1-1; TRBD1 matches at 10 bases. Germline CDR1 reads SGHRS; CDR2 reads YFSETQ. This CDR3 has 15 residues. Trimming at V came to 3 bases and at J to 4 bases, leaving 6 bases not matched to a gene. CDR3 DNA: TGCGCCAGCAGCTCTCGACAGGGGGCAGGCACTGAAGCTTTCTTT. Residues: CASSSRQGAGTEAFF.

This clone has a handful of counts. The rearrangement uses TRBV29-1 and TRBJ2-1; D not resolved. Between the trimmed V and J ends, which lost 4 bases and 5 bases, there was a span of 3 bases. The germline CDR1 and CDR2 sequences are SQVTM and ANQGSEA. The CDR3 has 10 residues. CDR3 coding DNA: TGCAGCGTTGGTCACAATGAGCAGTTCTTC. It codes for CSVGHNEQFF.

The CDR3 spells CASTHIVGYTF. The CDR3 coding sequence is TGCGCCAGCACGCATATAGTTGGCTACACCTTC. The chain couples TRBV23-1 to TRBJ1-2, with D hard to call. TRBV23-1 is identified as an open reading frame with a role that is uncertain. The CDR3 has 11 residues. Trimming took 7 bases from V and 7 from J, leaving 10 bases between them.

This chain uses TRBV5-1 with TRBJ2-3, with 7 positions matching TRBD1. Germline CDR1 SGHRS, CDR2 YFSETQ. The junction had 5 bases not matched to a gene; V was cut back by 4 bases and J by 6 bases. The CDR3 has 13 residues. Here the CDR3 DNA reads TGCGCCAGCAGCCTAGGGACAGCCGATACGCAGTATTTT. Translating gives CASSLGTADTQYF.

This rearrangement joins TRBV6-5 to TRBJ1-5, with D possibly TRBD1 on 5 matching bases. Trimming shortened V by 0 bases and J by 3 bases, and 6 bases separated the two germline ends. Germline V gene data show CDR1 as MNHEY and CDR2 as SVGAGI. This CDR3 comprises 14 residues. The CDR3 sequence: CASSYSGLNQPQHF. CDR3 sequence (DNA): TGTGCCAGCAGTTACTCGGGACTCAATCAGCCCCAGCATTTT.

V usage is TRBV30 and J usage is TRBJ1-4; 12 bases align to TRBD1. V trimming: 3 bases; J trimming: 3 bases; junction bases outside the gene matches: 17. CDR3 size: 20 residues. From germline, CDR1 is GTSNPN and CDR2 SVGIG (reference sequence). The CDR3: CAWREGSWGQGATANEKLFF. The CDR3 bases are TGTGCCTGGAGGGAAGGATCTTGGGGACAGGGGGCTACGGCTAATGAAAAACTGTTTTTT.

The CDR3 sequence is CASSQAPPGGDGNTIYF. For the CDR3, the DNA is TGTGCCAGCAGCCAAGCCCCTCCGGGAGGGGATGGAAACACCATATATTTT. This rearrangement joins TRBV4-2 to TRBJ1-3; D is perhaps TRBD1 (5 bases). The CDR3 runs 17 residues. Trimming took off 1 base at V and 3 bases at J, with 16 bases between the two ends. Germline assignment: CDR1 LGHNA and CDR2 YNFKEQ.

A few counts support this clone. The chain has TRBV7-6 and TRBJ2-7; D tentatively reads TRBD1 or TRBD2 (5 bases each). The CDR3 is 11 amino acids. V was shortened by 8 bases and J by 1 base, with 6 bases between the two germline ends. The germline V gene encodes CDR1 SGHVS and CDR2 FNYEAQ. The chain's CDR3 is CASGGSYEQYF. CDR3 DNA sequence: TGTGCCAGCGGGGGTTCCTACGAGCAGTACTTC.

The chain links TRBV5-1 to TRBJ2-3; 9 nucleotides agree with TRBD2. Germline V gene data show CDR1 as SGHRS and CDR2 as YFSETQ. The CDR3 runs to 14 residues. Trimming removed 4 bases from V and 8 bases from J; junction bases left unmatched: 8. Here the CDR3 reads CASSPAGGQATQYF. The CDR3 DNA follows: TGCGCCAGCAGCCCTGCGGGGGGGCAGGCTACGCAGTATTTT.

The V call is TRBV18, the J call TRBJ1-6, with a weak D call TRBD1 (5 bases). From germline, CDR1 is KGHSH and CDR2 LQKENI. CDR3 length equals 13 residues. V lost 2 bases, J lost 11 bases, and 10 bases lay in between. In DNA, the CDR3 is TGTGCCAGCTCACCAGGGAGGGGTCCACCCCTCCACTTT. As protein: CASSPGRGPPLHF.

The V call is TRBV11-2, the J call TRBJ1-2; TRBD1 might be the D (5 bases). Trimming took off 5 bases at V and 4 bases at J, with 17 bases between the two ends. The germline CDR1 and CDR2 sequences are SGHAT and FQNNGV. This CDR3 region has 15 residues. The CDR3 protein is CASSLIGAAGYGYTF. DNA for the CDR3: TGTGCCAGCAGCCTGATCGGGGCAGCAGGCTATGGCTACACCTTC.

The chain combines TRBV15 with TRBJ2-5, with 7 bases fitting TRBD1. With V trimmed by 2 bases and J by 3 bases, 15 bases remained unmatched. The CDR3 contains 18 residues. Germline V gene sequence: CDR1 LNHNV, CDR2 YYDKDF (reference sequence). CDR3 in DNA: TGTGCCACCAGCAGAAAGCCGGGACAGAGCAATTTTAAAGAGACCCAGTACTTC. Protein: CATSRKPGQSNFKETQYF.

This clone turned up a few times. The chain joins TRBV18 to TRBJ1-6; a possible D gene is TRBD1 (5 bases). The germline CDR1 and CDR2 sequences are KGHSH and LQKENI. The CDR3 contains 13 residues. V gave up 3 bases and J gave up 13 bases, with 13 bases separating them. CDR3 region: CASSPGHPLPLHF. In DNA, the CDR3 is TGTGCCAGCTCACCTGGACACCCTCTGCCCCTCCACTTT. Combining the CDR3 with reference TRBV18 and TRBJ1-6 gives the whole variable domain NAGVMQNPRHLVRRRGQEARLRCSPMKGHSHVYWYRQLPEEGLKFMVYLQKENIIDESGMPKERFSAEFPKEGPSILRIQQVVRGDSAAYFCASSPGHPLPLHFGNGTRLTVT.

This clone was detected a few times. The chain employs TRBV7-2 and TRBJ2-1; D might be TRBD1 or TRBD2, each matching 6 bases. The germline gives CDR1 SGHTA, CDR2 FQGNSA. The CDR3 consists of 16 residues. The V and J ends lost 2 bases and 7 bases respectively, with 18 bases between them. The CDR3 is CASSLKGGPTSNEQFF. The CDR3 DNA reads as TGTGCCAGCAGCTTAAAGGGGGGCCCCACGTCTAATGAGCAGTTCTTC.

The V gene is TRBV29-1, the J gene TRBJ2-7; D perhaps matches TRBD1 (6 bases). The V and J ends lost 6 bases and 6 bases respectively, with 15 bases between them. The CDR3 is made up of 12 amino acids. The germline CDR1 and CDR2 sequences are SQVTM and ANQGSEA. The CDR3 loop reads CSVGQKASEQYF. CDR3 in DNA: TGCAGCGTCGGACAGAAGGCTTCCGAGCAGTACTTC.

The genes are TRBV4-1 and TRBJ2-7; 8 bases are shared with TRBD1. The CDR3 runs to 14 residues. Trimming cost V 4 bases and J 6 bases; bases outside gene matches: 8. Germline values: CDR1 MGHRA, CDR2 YSYEKL. CDR3 sequence reads: CASSPSTGESEQYF. The CDR3 nucleotides are TGCGCCAGCAGCCCGTCGACAGGGGAGAGCGAGCAGTACTTC.

This clone was picked up a small number of times. The gene calls are TRBV11-2 and TRBJ1-1; D unresolved. V dropped 5 bases and J dropped 4 bases, with 17 bases sitting between them. CDR3 size: 15 residues. Germline loops: CDR1 SGHAT, CDR2 FQNNGV. CDR3 amino acids: CASSPQAPEGTEAFF. The DNA of the CDR3 is TGTGCCAGCAGCCCCCAGGCACCGGAGGGCACTGAAGCTTTCTTT. The full variable domain, its missing parts supplied by reference TRBV11-2 and TRBJ1-1, is EAGVAQSPRYKIIEKRQSVAFWCNPISGHATLYWYQQILGQGPKLLIQFQNNGVVDDSQLPKDRFSAERLKGVDSTLKIQPAKLEDSAVYLCASSPQAPEGTEAFFGQGTRLTVV.

This clone showed up just once. The chain uses TRBV29-1 and TRBJ1-1; D perhaps matches TRBD1 (5 bases). Trimming shortened V by 6 bases and J by 3 bases, and 14 bases separated the two germline ends. The CDR3 extends over 13 amino acids. Germline CDR1 is SQVTM and CDR2 is ANQGSEA. The CDR3 loop reads CSVHRKLDTEAFF. The CDR3 nucleotides are TGCAGCGTACACAGGAAGTTGGACACTGAAGCTTTCTTT.

This clone was seen more than once but under ten times. CDR3 protein: CSAEKGTGGWYNEQFF. CDR3 bases: TGCAGCGCCGAGAAAGGGACAGGGGGTTGGTACAATGAGCAGTTCTTC. This sequence joins TRBV29-1 and TRBJ2-1, with 11 bases aligning to TRBD1. The CDR3 has 16 residues. Germline V CDR1 and CDR2: SQVTM, ANQGSEA. With V trimmed by 7 bases and J by 4 bases, 12 bases remained unmatched.

The chain couples TRBV6-6 to TRBJ2-1; TRBD1 matches at 7 bases. Per germline, CDR1 MNHNY and CDR2 SVGAGI (reference sequence). V was pared by 2 bases and J by 6 bases, with 7 bases of the junction left unmatched. The CDR3 has 15 amino acids. This chain's CDR3 is CASSYPERGRNEQFF. The CDR3 nucleotides read TGTGCCAGCAGTTACCCAGAGAGGGGGCGCAATGAGCAGTTCTTC.

The chain joins TRBV30 to TRBJ2-1, with 12 bases aligning to TRBD2. This CDR3 is 15 amino acids long. Per germline, CDR1 GTSNPN and CDR2 SVGIG (reference sequence). The junction had 4 bases not matched to a gene; V was cut back by 5 bases and J by 2 bases. The CDR3 DNA follows: TGTGCCTGGTCTAGCGGGGGGGCTCCCTACAATGAGCAGTTCTTC. This translates into CAWSSGGAPYNEQFF.

The genes are TRBV29-1 and TRBJ1-2, with D hard to call. The CDR3 length is 12 residues. The V and J ends lost 7 bases and 1 base respectively, with 10 bases between them. The germline V gene encodes CDR1 SQVTM and CDR2 ANQGSEA. The CDR3 DNA follows: TGCAGCGCCATGTTCTATAACTATGGCTACACCTTC. Translation gives CSAMFYNYGYTF.

This clone was seen more than once but under ten times. The chain links TRBV5-4 to TRBJ1-6, with 8 bases identical to TRBD1. V was clipped by 3 bases and J by 7 bases; unmatched bases: 12. CDR1 is SGHNT, CDR2 YYREEE, per germline (reference sequence). CDR3 length: 17 residues. The CDR3 coding sequence is TGTGCCAGCAGCTCCCCTGTGGCAGGGGGCCCCAATTCACCCCTCCACTTT. Encoded protein: CASSSPVAGGPNSPLHF.

The V call is TRBV5-1, the J call TRBJ2-1; 12 nucleotides match TRBD2. The V segment lost 4 bases and the J segment 5 bases; nucleotides outside the gene matches: 10. The CDR3 runs 17 residues. Germline V gene lookup returns CDR1 SGHRS and CDR2 YFSETQ. This CDR3 is CASSLATSGGPHNEQFF. The DNA of the CDR3 is TGCGCCAGCAGCCTGGCGACTAGCGGGGGACCTCACAATGAGCAGTTCTTC.